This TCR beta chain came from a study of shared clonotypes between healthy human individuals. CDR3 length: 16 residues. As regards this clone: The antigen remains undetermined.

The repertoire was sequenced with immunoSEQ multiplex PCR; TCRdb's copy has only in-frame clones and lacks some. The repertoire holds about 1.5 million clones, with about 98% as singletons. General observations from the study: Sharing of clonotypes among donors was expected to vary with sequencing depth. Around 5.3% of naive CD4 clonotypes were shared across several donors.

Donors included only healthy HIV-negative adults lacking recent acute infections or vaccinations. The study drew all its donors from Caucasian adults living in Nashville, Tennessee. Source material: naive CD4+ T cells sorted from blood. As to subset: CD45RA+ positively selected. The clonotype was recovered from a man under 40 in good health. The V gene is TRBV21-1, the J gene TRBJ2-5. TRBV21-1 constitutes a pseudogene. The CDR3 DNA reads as TGTGCCAGCAGCAAAAACCGAGAAAGGGTACAAGAGACCCAGTACTTC. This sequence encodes CASSKNRERVQETQYF.